The clone carrying this T cell receptor (beta chain) was detected once. The entry originates in a study of blood T cell repertoires in COVID-19. Across the whole study: The study drew acute and convalescent COVID-19 samples from the United States, Italy and Spain. Sources were T cells, B-cell-depleted T cells, or PBMCs; the material itself was cDNA or gDNA.

Original processing methods: Reference gene primer amplification gave estimated nucleated cell counts. TCRdb keeps only in-frame clones here, not all; method: immunoSEQ multiplex PCR. Clonal size and the V and J genes are those of that table, whereas D and trimming came from the DNA. This table holds roughly 61,000 clones, more than 70% found once. V was clipped by 7 bases and J by 8 bases, with 12 bases between them. This CDR3 spans 12 amino acids. CDR1 is SEHNR, CDR2 FQNEAQ, per germline (reference sequence). The J gene is TRBJ2-1, the V gene TRBV7-9, with D perhaps TRBD2 (6 bases). This sequence originates from a man aged 35-49 years with active COVID-19. Sequences were obtained from peripheral blood. CDR3 nucleotides: TGTGCCAGCACTAGGCGGGGAGATGAGCAGTTCTTC. Translation gives CASTRRGDEQFF.